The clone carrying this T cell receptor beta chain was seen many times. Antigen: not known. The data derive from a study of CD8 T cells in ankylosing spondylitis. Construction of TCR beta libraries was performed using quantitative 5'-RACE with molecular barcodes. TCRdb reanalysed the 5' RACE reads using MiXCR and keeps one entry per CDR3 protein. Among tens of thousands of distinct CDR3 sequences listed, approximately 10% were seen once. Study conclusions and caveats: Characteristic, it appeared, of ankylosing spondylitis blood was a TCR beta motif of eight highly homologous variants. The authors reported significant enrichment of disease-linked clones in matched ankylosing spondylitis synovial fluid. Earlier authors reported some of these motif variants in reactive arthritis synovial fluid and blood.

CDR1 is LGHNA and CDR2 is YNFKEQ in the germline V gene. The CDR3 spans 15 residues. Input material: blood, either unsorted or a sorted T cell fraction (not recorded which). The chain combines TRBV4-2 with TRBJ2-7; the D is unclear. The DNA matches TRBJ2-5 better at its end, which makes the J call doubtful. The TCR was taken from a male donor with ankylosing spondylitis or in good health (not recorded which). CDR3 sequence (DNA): TGTGCCAGCAGCCAAGATCGAGGTTTGGGCCTGACCCAGTACTTC. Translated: CASSQDRGLGLTQYF.